This note documents a single T cell receptor beta chain sequence. Time point indicated: patch test 1, 2 weeks after DPC sensitization. The treatment: therapeutic diphenylcyclopropenone sensitization with weekly scalp DPC. The study drew its donors from alopecia patients who were 18 to 70 years old and suitable for DPC. TCRdb itself ran the RACE reads through MiXCR, one entry per CDR3 protein. The sample has 300,000 to 450,000 distinct CDR3 sequences; nearly 5% are singletons. The data stem from a study of human T cells and chemical hapten exposure. Study-level information: The study lasted approximately 26 weeks, and patients were dosed weekly with diphenylcyclopropenone on the scalp throughout. Minor pooled library volume differences mainly drove per-sample TCR yield variation. The study patch tested 0.01% DPC on the upper back and read results at 6 days.

There are 11 residues in the CDR3. The germline gives CDR1 DFQATT, CDR2 SNEGSKA (reference sequence). V was shortened by 6 bases and J by 6 bases, with 12 bases between the two germline ends. The chain has TRBV20-1 and TRBJ2-7; D could derive from TRBD1 or TRBD2 (5 bases each). This receptor was taken from a woman aged 45-65 years with alopecia areata. Some clones in this sample may be carry-over from other donors' samples. The starting material was whole blood, obtained in connection with sensitization to the hapten diphenylcyclopropenone (DPC). DNA of the CDR3: TGCAGTGCCGGGGACGGGCGCGAGCAGTACTTC. Translated, it gives CSAGDGREQYF.